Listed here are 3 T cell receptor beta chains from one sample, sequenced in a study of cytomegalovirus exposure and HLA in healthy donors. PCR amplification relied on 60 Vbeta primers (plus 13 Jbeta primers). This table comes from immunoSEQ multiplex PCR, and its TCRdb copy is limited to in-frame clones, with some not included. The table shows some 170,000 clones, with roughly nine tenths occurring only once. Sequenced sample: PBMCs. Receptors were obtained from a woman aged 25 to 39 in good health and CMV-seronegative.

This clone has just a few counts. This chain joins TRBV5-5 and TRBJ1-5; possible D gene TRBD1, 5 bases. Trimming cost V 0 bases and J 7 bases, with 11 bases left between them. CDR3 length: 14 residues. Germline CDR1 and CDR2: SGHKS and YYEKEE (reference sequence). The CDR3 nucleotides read TGTGCCAGCAGCTTGGAGGCAGGGCAGCAGCCCCAGCATTTT. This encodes CASSLEAGQQPQHF.

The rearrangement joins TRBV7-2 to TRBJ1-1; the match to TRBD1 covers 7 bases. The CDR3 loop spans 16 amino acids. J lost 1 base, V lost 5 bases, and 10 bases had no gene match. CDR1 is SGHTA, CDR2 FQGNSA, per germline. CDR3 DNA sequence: TGTGCCAGCAGCCCACCGACAGGGATGGAGAACACTGAAGCTTTCTTT. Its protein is CASSPPTGMENTEAFF.

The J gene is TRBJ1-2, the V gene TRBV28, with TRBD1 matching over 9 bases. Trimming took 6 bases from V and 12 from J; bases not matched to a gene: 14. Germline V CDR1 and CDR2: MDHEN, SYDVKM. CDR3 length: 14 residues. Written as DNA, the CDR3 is TGTGCCAGCAGCTTACCTTCGGGACAGGGAAATAACACCTTC. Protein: CASSLPSGQGNNTF.